This T cell receptor (beta chain) was retrieved from a study of CD8+ T cells in alopecia areata. Across the whole study: Treated patients were scored for severity by percent of scalp affected. Study-wide results and caveats: Researchers say the link of baseline CD8+ expansion to response remains uncertain, with one nonresponder.

Following RNA extraction, reverse transcription yielded cDNA that acted as the sequencing template. Assay used: immunoSEQ multiplex PCR; TCRdb lists only in-frame clones, some missing. The table includes 93,000 or so clones, over 75% detected once. V shed 5 bases, J shed 2 bases, and the junction held 5 bases outside the gene matches. The CDR3 is 15 amino acids. The germline V gene encodes CDR1 SEHNR and CDR2 FQNEAQ (reference sequence). Regarding this clone: The antigen remains unidentified.

Sample treatment: oral pan-JAK inhibitor, 5-10 mg twice daily. The sequence came from a human donor with alopecia areata. The chain uses TRBV7-9 and TRBJ1-5, with 8 positions matching TRBD1. Sequenced here: CD8+ T cells sorted from blood, sampled at approximately week 34, from a patient treated with tofacitinib. CDR3 DNA sequence: TGTGCCAGCAGCACGGACAGGGATCGCAATCAGCCCCAGCATTTT. This sequence encodes CASSTDRDRNQPQHF.